Listed below are T cell receptor beta chains from one sample, sequenced in a study of T cell responses to AZD1222 COVID-19 vaccine. The assay was immunoSEQ multiplex PCR, and TCRdb's table has in-frame clones only and misses some. The table lists some 170,000 clones, more than 85% of them singletons. This specimen was peripheral blood, taken on day 0 of AZD1222 vaccination. These receptors came from an adult in good health. CDR3s include the opening cysteine and the closing phenylalanine or tryptophan. A D gene is named only where the DNA matches it firmly. Clone size is given for some rows only: seen once, a few or many times, or a class if the clone is expanded.

v_call,clone_size,cdr3_length,j_call,d_call,cdr3_nt,cdr3_aa
TRBV6-5,.,15,TRBJ2-2,.,TGTGCCAGCAGAATCATCGACCCGGGTACCGGGGAGCTGTTTTTT,CASRIIDPGTGELFF
TRBV3-1/TRBV3-2,.,16,TRBJ1-5,.,TGTGCCAGCAGCCCCACAGCAGGGTACGGCAATCAGCCCCAGCATTTT,CASSPTAGYGNQPQHF
TRBV7-9,.,15,TRBJ1-6,.,TGTGCCAGCAGCTCCCGGGACGTAGGAAGTTCACCCCTCCACTTT,CASSSRDVGSSPLHF
TRBV7-7,.,13,TRBJ2-7,TRBD2,TGTGCTAGCCGGTGCGGGGGTTCCTACGAGCAGTACTTC,CASRCGGSYEQYF
TRBV10-3,once,18,TRBJ2-3,TRBD2,TGTGCCATCAGTGTTAACGGGGGGGGATTCCCTAGCACAGATACGCAGTATTTT,CAISVNGGGFPSTDTQYF
TRBV27,.,14,TRBJ1-1,.,TGTGCCAGCAGTTTCCTCTGGGGGGGCACTGAAGCTTTCTTT,CASSFLWGGTEAFF
TRBV5-6,once,16,TRBJ2-2,TRBD1,TGTGCCAGCAGTTCCCGGAGACAGGGGAACACCGGGGAGCTGTTTTTT,CASSSRRQGNTGELFF
TRBV27,.,16,TRBJ2-3,TRBD2,TGTGCCAGCAGTTCAAGACTAGCGGGGTACCCAGATACGCAGTATTTT,CASSSRLAGYPDTQYF
TRBV3-1/TRBV3-2,.,12,TRBJ1-1,.,TGTGCCAGCAGCCACGGCGGCTTCTCGGCTTTCTTT,CASSHGGFSAFF
TRBV5-4,.,17,TRBJ2-1,TRBD2,TGTGCCAGCAGCGTGACGACTAGCGGGGGAAGTCTAGAAATCGGTGTCTTC,CASSVTTSGGSLEIGVF
TRBV9,.,15,TRBJ1-4,TRBD1,TGTGCCAGCAGCAGTGGGACAGGGAGCCAGGAAAAACTGTTTTTT,CASSSGTGSQEKLFF
TRBV27,.,15,TRBJ1-1,TRBD1,TGTGCCAGCAGTTTTCGACAGGGGGTCGACACTGAAGCTTTCTTT,CASSFRQGVDTEAFF
TRBV28,.,15,TRBJ1-1,TRBD1,TGTGCCAGCAGTCGACAGGGTAGACCCCTCGCCGAGGCTTTCTTT,CASSRQGRPLAEAFF
TRBV11-3,.,11,TRBJ2-5,.,TGTGCCAGCAGCTTGGAAGAGACCCAGTACTTC,CASSLEETQYF
TRBV10-3,.,16,TRBJ2-7,TRBD1,TGTGCCATCAGTGAGTCGCTGGGGACAGGGGGGTACGAGCAGTACTTC,CAISESLGTGGYEQYF
TRBV5-1,.,13,TRBJ1-1,.,TGCGCCAGCAGCTCTAACCCGAACACTGAAGCTTTCTTT,CASSSNPNTEAFF
TRBV5-1,few,15,TRBJ2-7,.,TGCGCCAGCAGGGGTTCAGGAATCCCCTCCTACGAGCAGTACTTC,CASRGSGIPSYEQYF
TRBV14,.,15,TRBJ1-1,.,TGTGCCAGCAGACGGGGGGCAGGGGATAACACTGAAGCTTTCTTT,CASRRGAGDNTEAFF
TRBV5-1,.,14,TRBJ1-1,.,TGCGCCAGCAGCTCCGGACACCCGAACACTGAAGCTTTCTTT,CASSSGHPNTEAFF
TRBV9,.,17,TRBJ1-6,.,TGTGCCAGCAGCACCGAGAGGGGGGGGGTGAATAATTCACCCCTCCACTTT,CASSTERGGVNNSPLHF
TRBV10-3,.,16,TRBJ2-7,TRBD1,TGTGCCATCAGTTCCCCCCCGGGACAGGGGGCGTACGAGCAGTACTTC,CAISSPPGQGAYEQYF
TRBV2,.,14,TRBJ2-7,.,TGTGCCAGCAGTGAAAAAGGCAGGGCCTACGAGCAGTACTTC,CASSEKGRAYEQYF
TRBV7-6,.,19,TRBJ2-2,TRBD2,TGTGCCAGCAGCTCAATAGTCCTAGCGGGGCGCGTGAACACCGGGGAGCTGTTTTTT,CASSSIVLAGRVNTGELFF
TRBV6-5,once,14,TRBJ2-1,.,TGTGCCAGCAGTTACCTAACCGCCTACAATGAGCAGTTCTTC,CASSYLTAYNEQFF
TRBV7-9,.,14,TRBJ1-2,TRBD1,TGTGCCAGCAGCTTAGGGGACAGGGGGCCTGGCTACACCTTC,CASSLGDRGPGYTF
TRBV5-1,.,14,TRBJ1-1,.,TGCGCCAGCAGCTTTGGGGGGCTGAACACTGAAGCTTTCTTT,CASSFGGLNTEAFF
TRBV30,.,13,TRBJ1-4,.,TGTGCCTGGAGTGTGAGTTGGGGTGAAAAACTGTTTTTT,CAWSVSWGEKLFF
TRBV10-3,.,17,TRBJ1-6,.,TGTGCCATCAGTGAAAGACACGTTGAACCTCTTAATTCACCCCTCCACTTT,CAISERHVEPLNSPLHF
TRBV4-1,.,16,TRBJ2-5,TRBD2,TGCGCCAGCAGCCAGAGACTAGCGGGGCAACAAGAGACCCAGTACTTC,CASSQRLAGQQETQYF
TRBV4-1,.,15,TRBJ2-7,TRBD2,TGCGCCAGCAGCCAAATAAGCGGGGGGGCCTACGAGCAGTACTTC,CASSQISGGAYEQYF
TRBV5-6,.,15,TRBJ1-5,.,TGTGCCAGCAGCTTGGGGCCAGGGAACAATCAGCCCCAGCATTTT,CASSLGPGNNQPQHF
TRBV10-3,.,12,TRBJ1-2,TRBD1,TGTGCCATCAGTAGGGACAGCGATGGCTACACCTTC,CAISRDSDGYTF
TRBV5-6,.,16,TRBJ1-2,.,TGTGCCAGCAGCTTGCTGCACACCCGAATGGATCTTGGCTACACCTTC,CASSLLHTRMDLGYTF
TRBV6-6,.,17,TRBJ1-6,.,TGTGCCAGCAGCCGAGTATGGACCCACCTTACCAATTCACCCCTCCACTTT,CASSRVWTHLTNSPLHF
TRBV5-1,.,15,TRBJ2-1,.,TGCGCCAGCAGCTTGGGCGGGGGCCCTTACAATGAGCAGTTCTTC,CASSLGGGPYNEQFF
TRBV19,.,12,TRBJ2-7,.,TGTGCCAGTAGTACGCCAACCTACGAGCAGTACTTC,CASSTPTYEQYF
TRBV6-2/TRBV6-3,.,18,TRBJ1-5,.,TGTGCCAGCAGTTACGGACATCTCCGGGGATATAGCAATCAGCCCCAGCATTTT,CASSYGHLRGYSNQPQHF
TRBV6-5,.,15,TRBJ1-2,.,TGTGCCAGCAGTTACGGCCTTACAGGGTTCTATGGCTACACCTTC,CASSYGLTGFYGYTF
TRBV29-1,.,15,TRBJ1-2,.,TGCAGCGTTGACCCGGCTCCCTCAAGAGACTATGGCTACACCTTC,CSVDPAPSRDYGYTF
TRBV27,.,16,TRBJ2-1,TRBD2,TGTGCCAGCAGTTTAAACGGGGGGACCTCCTACAATGAGCAGTTCTTC,CASSLNGGTSYNEQFF
TRBV7-9,.,14,TRBJ2-5,.,TGTGCCAGCAGCTGGGCAGGGGCGCAAGAGACCCAGTACTTC,CASSWAGAQETQYF
TRBV14,.,11,TRBJ2-3,TRBD2,TGTGCCAGCAGCCAAGTACTAGCGGGAGTATTT,CASSQVLAGVF
TRBV9,.,14,TRBJ1-1,TRBD1,TGTGCCAGCAGCTCCGGGACAGCAAACACTGAAGCTTTCTTT,CASSSGTANTEAFF
TRBV30,.,14,TRBJ1-2,TRBD1,TGTGCCTGGATCGACAGGGGACCTACCTATGGCTACACCTTC,CAWIDRGPTYGYTF
TRBV7-2,.,12,TRBJ2-5,.,TGTGCCAGCAGCTTAACGTGGGAGACCCAGTACTTC,CASSLTWETQYF
TRBV19,.,14,TRBJ2-5,.,TGTGCCAGTAGTCCTTCAGGCCACCGGGAGACCCAGTACTTC,CASSPSGHRETQYF
TRBV25-1,.,12,TRBJ2-5,TRBD1,TGTGCCAGCAGTGGAGGGGGCGAGACCCAGTACTTC,CASSGGGETQYF
TRBV19,.,15,TRBJ1-3,.,TGTGCCAGTAGTATATTCGGTCGCTCTGGAAACACCATATATTTT,CASSIFGRSGNTIYF
TRBV11-1,.,13,TRBJ1-2,.,TGTGCCAGCAGCTTAGAAGGGAGGTTCGGCTACACCTTC,CASSLEGRFGYTF
TRBV2,.,15,TRBJ1-5,.,TGTGCCAGCAGTGAATCGGTAAGCGGGGGTCAGCCCCAGCATTTT,CASSESVSGGQPQHF